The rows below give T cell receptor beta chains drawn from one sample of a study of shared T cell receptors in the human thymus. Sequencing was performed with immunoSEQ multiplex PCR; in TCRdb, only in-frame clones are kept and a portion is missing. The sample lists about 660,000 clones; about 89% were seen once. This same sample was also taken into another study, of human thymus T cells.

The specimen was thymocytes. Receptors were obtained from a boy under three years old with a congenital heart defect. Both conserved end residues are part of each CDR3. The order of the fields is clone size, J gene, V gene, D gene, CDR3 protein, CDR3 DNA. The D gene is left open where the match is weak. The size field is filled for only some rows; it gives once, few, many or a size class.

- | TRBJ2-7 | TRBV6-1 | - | CASRVTEPYEQYF | TGTGCCAGCAGGGTAACGGAGCCCTACGAGCAGTACTTC
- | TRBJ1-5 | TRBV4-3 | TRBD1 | CASSQTDRNQPQHF | TGCGCCAGCAGCCAAACGGACAGGAATCAGCCCCAGCATTTT
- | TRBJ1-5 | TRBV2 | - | CASSDQANQPQHF | TGTGCCAGCAGTGACCAGGCGAATCAGCCCCAGCATTTT
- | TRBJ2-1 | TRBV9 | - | CASAASVSYNEQFF | TGTGCCAGCGCGGCTAGCGTCTCCTACAATGAGCAGTTCTTC
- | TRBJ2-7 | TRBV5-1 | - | CASSLRDLSYEQYF | TGCGCCAGCAGCCTCAGGGACTTATCCTACGAGCAGTACTTC
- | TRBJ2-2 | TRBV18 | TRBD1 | CASSPQSRDRVERTGELFF | TGTGCCAGCTCACCACAAAGCCGGGACAGGGTAGAAAGGACCGGGGAGCTGTTTTTT
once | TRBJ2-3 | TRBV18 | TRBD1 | CASSRQGGGTDTQYF | TGTGCCAGCTCCCGACAGGGTGGAGGCACAGATACGCAGTATTTT
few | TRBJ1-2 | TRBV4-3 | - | CASSQDLGLRELYGYTF | TGCGCCAGCAGCCAAGATCTCGGTTTAAGGGAGCTCTATGGCTACACCTTC
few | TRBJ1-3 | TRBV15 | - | CATSRPPVNTIYF | TGTGCCACCAGCAGACCCCCGGTAAACACCATATATTTT
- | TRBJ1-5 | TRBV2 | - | CASSVSGWGQTDQPQHF | TGTGCCAGCAGTGTCTCGGGCTGGGGACAAACGGATCAGCCCCAGCATTTT
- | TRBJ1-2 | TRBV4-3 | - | CASSQAGGVRHGYTF | TGCGCCAGCAGCCAAGCTGGCGGGGTAAGACATGGCTACACCTTC
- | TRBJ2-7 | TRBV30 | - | CAWSVGLKRSYEQYF | TGTGCCTGGAGTGTGGGGCTTAAACGCTCCTACGAGCAGTACTTC
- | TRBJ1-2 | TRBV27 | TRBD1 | CASSLNAGGAGGYTF | TGTGCCAGCAGTTTAAATGCAGGGGGCGCCGGAGGCTACACCTTC
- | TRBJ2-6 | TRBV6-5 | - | CASSETQGANVLTF | TGTGCCAGCAGTGAGACACAGGGGGCCAACGTCCTGACTTTC
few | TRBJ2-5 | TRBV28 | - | CASSEYREETQYF | TGTGCCAGCAGTGAATACCGAGAAGAGACCCAGTACTTC
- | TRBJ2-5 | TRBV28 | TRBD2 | CASSFLGLAGVVQETQYF | TGTGCCAGCAGCTTCCTCGGACTAGCGGGAGTGGTCCAAGAGACCCAGTACTTC
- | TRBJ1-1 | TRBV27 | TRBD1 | CASSLWGQGAGGTEAFF | TGTGCCAGCAGTTTATGGGGACAGGGGGCGGGAGGCACTGAAGCTTTCTTT